This T cell receptor beta chain derives from a study of CD8 T cells in Susac syndrome. Random hexamers primed reverse transcription of about 0.45 to 1 ug RNA. Via MiXCR, TCRdb re-called the immunoSEQ multiplex PCR reads, giving one row per CDR3 protein. The data hold about 250,000 distinct CDR3 sequences, with about 94% observed a single time. Germline CDR1 SGHNT, CDR2 YYREEE (reference sequence). V was pared by 4 bases and J by 1 base, with 11 bases between. CDR3 length: 14 residues. Negative magnetic isolation gave CD8+ and CD4+ cells; FACS enriched CD8+ TEMRA. The rearrangement links TRBV5-4 to TRBJ1-1, with unresolved D. The source is a human donor with multiple sclerosis. The sequenced sample consisted of CD4+ T cells from PBMCs. The DNA of the CDR3 is TGTGCCAGCAGCCCCTATACCGGGAACACTGAAGCTTTCTTT. It codes for CASSPYTGNTEAFF.